The T cell receptor beta chain under discussion was sequenced for a study of a mutant IDH1 vaccine in newly diagnosed glioma. Study overall: Either 4-6 weeks after radiotherapy alone or alongside temozolomide, vaccination was begun. Standard pretreatment was either radiotherapy, temozolomide, or, for most, radiochemotherapy with temozolomide. General study points: There were vaccine-induced immune responses in just under 95% of the patients.

The protocol was immunoSEQ multiplex PCR, while the TCRdb copy is restricted to in-frame clones and leaves out a portion. This table has around 60,000 clones, about 85% appearing once. V lost 1 base to trimming and J lost 8 bases, with 18 bases between them. Germline values: CDR1 SGHTS, CDR2 YDEGEE. This CDR3 spans 15 amino acids. Details on this clone: Its target is unknown.

Time point noted: week 23, last vaccination. With topical imiquimod, each dose of the vaccine consisted of 300 ug of mutant IDH1 20-mer peptide. In every donor, the tumor was a new WHO grade 3 or 4 IDH1-mutant, ATRX-lost astrocytoma. The sequences come from PBMCs, collected from a glioma patient whose treatment included an IDH1 peptide vaccine. This chain connects TRBV5-8 to TRBJ1-2; the D is unclear. The TCR sequence derives from a man younger than 45 with glioma. CDR3 residues: CASSLSFRSILGYTF. CDR3 in DNA: TGTGCCAGCAGCTTGAGTTTCAGGAGCATCCTGGGCTACACCTTC. The full variable domain, its missing parts supplied by reference TRBV5-8 and TRBJ1-2, is EAGVTQSPTHLIKTRGQQATLRCSPISGHTSVYWYQQALGLGLQFLLWYDEGEERNRGNFPPRFSGRQFPNYSSELNVNALELEDSALYLCASSLSFRSILGYTFGSGTRLTVV.